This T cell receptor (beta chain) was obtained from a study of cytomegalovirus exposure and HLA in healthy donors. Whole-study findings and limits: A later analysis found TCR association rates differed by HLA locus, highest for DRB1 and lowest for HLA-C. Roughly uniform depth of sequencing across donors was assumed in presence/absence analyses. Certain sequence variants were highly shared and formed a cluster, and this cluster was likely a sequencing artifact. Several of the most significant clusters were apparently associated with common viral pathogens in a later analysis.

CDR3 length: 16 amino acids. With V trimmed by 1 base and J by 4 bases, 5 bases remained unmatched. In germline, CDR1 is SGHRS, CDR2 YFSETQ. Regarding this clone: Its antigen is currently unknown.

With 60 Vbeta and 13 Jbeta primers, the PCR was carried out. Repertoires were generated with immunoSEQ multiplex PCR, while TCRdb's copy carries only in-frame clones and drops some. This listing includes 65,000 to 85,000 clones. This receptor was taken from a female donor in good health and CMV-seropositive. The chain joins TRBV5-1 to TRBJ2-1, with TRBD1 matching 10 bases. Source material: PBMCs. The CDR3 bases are TGCGCCAGCAGCTTGTTCTGGGACAGGGGTTACAATGAGCAGTTCTTC. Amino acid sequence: CASSLFWDRGYNEQFF.